The sequence of this T cell receptor beta chain was determined in a study of Graves' ophthalmopathy and Graves' hyperthyroidism. This clonotype appeared many times. TCR beta CDR3 regions were amplified from RNA transcripts. After a first-round RT-PCR with HTBI primers, a second-round multiplex PCR was run. MiXCR, run by TCRdb on the multiplex PCR reads, gives a single entry per CDR3 protein. The sample records fewer than 250,000 distinct CDR3 sequences, 29% being singletons. Fresh peripheral blood, 10 ml, was the PBMC source. This receptor was obtained from a man aged 45-65 years with Graves' ophthalmopathy. The sample comprised peripheral blood.

In DNA form, the CDR3 reads TGCGCCAGCAGCTTGGCCCCGGGGAACACTGAAGCTTTCTTT. It translates to CASSLAPGNTEAFF. The gene calls are TRBV5-1 and TRBJ1-1, with D unclear. V lost 0 bases and J 1 base, leaving 7 bases between the germline ends. This CDR3 has 14 amino acids. Germline V gene data show CDR1 as SGHRS and CDR2 as YFSETQ.